This T cell receptor (beta chain) was found in a study of blood T cell repertoires in COVID-19. Study summary: The cDNA or gDNA used as material had been derived from T cells, B-cell-depleted T cells, or PBMCs.

V was shortened by 2 bases and J by 5 bases, with 15 bases between the two germline ends. The CDR3 runs to 15 residues. Germline assignment: CDR1 MNHEY and CDR2 SVGAGI. Followed over time, Seattle patients had been enrolled while infection was active. Per the original data handling: Amplification of reference gene primers provided the estimated nucleated cell counts. The repertoire was sequenced with immunoSEQ multiplex PCR; TCRdb's copy has only in-frame clones and lacks some. V and J calls and clone size are copied from that table; D and trimming were computed from the DNA. Altogether 48,000 or so clones are present, approximately 90% being singletons, with the ten largest covering roughly 2.5%.

This receptor was taken from a woman of 80 years or more with COVID-19, enrolled during active disease. The gene calls are TRBV6-5 and TRBJ1-1, with a tentative D call TRBD1 (6 bases). Specimen: peripheral blood. This CDR3 is CASSYSGGGWTEAFF. CDR3 DNA: TGTGCCAGCAGTTACAGTGGGGGCGGCTGGACTGAAGCTTTCTTT.